Listed below are T cell receptor beta chains from one sample, sequenced in a study of blood T cell repertoires in COVID-19. Generated by immunoSEQ multiplex PCR, the TCRdb table keeps only in-frame clones and is missing some. This sample has almost 30,000 clones, with 60% to 80% found just once. What was sequenced was peripheral blood. The source is a woman in her seventies with acute or convalescent COVID-19. CDR3s include the opening cysteine and the closing phenylalanine or tryptophan. D genes are given only for firm matches. The size of a clone is reported for some rows only, either as once, few or many, or as a class for expanded clones.

v_call: TRBV9; d_call: NA; j_call: TRBJ1-1; clone_size: NA; cdr3_nt: TGTGCCAGCAGCGTAGCTGGGGGGAGCACTGAAGCTTTCTTT; cdr3_aa: CASSVAGGSTEAFF
v_call: TRBV7-9; d_call: NA; j_call: TRBJ2-5; clone_size: once; cdr3_nt: TGTGCCAGCAGCTTAGTGGGAGGACCGGGGACCCAGTACTTC; cdr3_aa: CASSLVGGPGTQYF
v_call: TRBV27; d_call: NA; j_call: TRBJ1-2; clone_size: NA; cdr3_nt: TGTGCCAGCAGTCTTCGGGGGGAGTACTATGGCTACACCTTC; cdr3_aa: CASSLRGEYYGYTF
v_call: TRBV18; d_call: NA; j_call: TRBJ2-7; clone_size: NA; cdr3_nt: TGTGCCAGCTCACCCCCAGGTTTCTCCTACGAGCAGTACTTC; cdr3_aa: CASSPPGFSYEQYF
v_call: TRBV23-1; d_call: TRBD2; j_call: TRBJ2-5; clone_size: once; cdr3_nt: TGCGCCAGTCCCTCTCTCCTTGGACCGCCGGGACTAGCATTACACGAGACCCAGTACTTC; cdr3_aa: CASPSLLGPPGLALHETQYF
v_call: TRBV14; d_call: NA; j_call: TRBJ1-4; clone_size: NA; cdr3_nt: TGTGCCAGCAGCCAAGATGAGAGATCAACTAATGAAAAACTGTTTTTT; cdr3_aa: CASSQDERSTNEKLFF
v_call: TRBV19; d_call: NA; j_call: TRBJ2-1; clone_size: NA; cdr3_nt: TGTGCCAGTAGTCGCGGGGCGGGACGATCACAAGGTGAGCAGTTCTTC; cdr3_aa: CASSRGAGRSQGEQFF
v_call: TRBV5-1; d_call: NA; j_call: TRBJ1-4; clone_size: NA; cdr3_nt: TGCGCCAGCAGCCCGTTTTCTGCGCGGGAAAAACTGTTTTTT; cdr3_aa: CASSPFSAREKLFF
v_call: TRBV7-2; d_call: NA; j_call: TRBJ2-3; clone_size: NA; cdr3_nt: TGTGCCAGCTTCGCGGGCGGCGAGGGTGCGCAGTATTTT; cdr3_aa: CASFAGGEGAQYF
v_call: TRBV6-5; d_call: NA; j_call: TRBJ1-2; clone_size: NA; cdr3_nt: TGTGCCAGCAGTTACAAGGCAGGGAGGGGCTACACCTTC; cdr3_aa: CASSYKAGRGYTF
v_call: TRBV5-6; d_call: NA; j_call: TRBJ1-2; clone_size: NA; cdr3_nt: TGTGCCAGCAGCCCCTACCGGGACAACTTCTATGGCTACACCTTC; cdr3_aa: CASSPYRDNFYGYTF
v_call: TRBV5-1; d_call: TRBD2; j_call: TRBJ2-1; clone_size: once; cdr3_nt: TGCGCCAGCAGCTTACTAGCGGGAGCCGAGCAGTTCTTC; cdr3_aa: CASSLLAGAEQFF
v_call: TRBV6-5; d_call: NA; j_call: TRBJ1-1; clone_size: NA; cdr3_nt: TGTGCCAGCACGAGGCAAAACACTGAAGCTTTCTTT; cdr3_aa: CASTRQNTEAFF
v_call: TRBV28; d_call: TRBD1; j_call: TRBJ2-4; clone_size: NA; cdr3_nt: TGTGCCACTCGACAGGGCATTCGTAACATTCAGTACTTC; cdr3_aa: CATRQGIRNIQYF
v_call: TRBV4-3; d_call: TRBD1; j_call: TRBJ1-1; clone_size: NA; cdr3_nt: TGCGCCAGCAGCCAAGACAGGGGGCGGGCTTTCTTT; cdr3_aa: CASSQDRGRAFF
v_call: TRBV5-5; d_call: NA; j_call: TRBJ1-6; clone_size: NA; cdr3_nt: TGTGCCAGCAGTCGGGAGGGGGGATCCTACTCACCCCTCCACTTT; cdr3_aa: CASSREGGSYSPLHF
v_call: TRBV4-1; d_call: TRBD2; j_call: TRBJ2-7; clone_size: few; cdr3_nt: TGCGCCAGCAGCCAAGTATGGGGGAGGGCGGGAGTTGACGAGCAGTACTTC; cdr3_aa: CASSQVWGRAGVDEQYF
v_call: TRBV5-4; d_call: TRBD1; j_call: TRBJ1-3; clone_size: NA; cdr3_nt: TGTGCCAGCAGCAACTTACAGGGGGCACCTGGAAACACCATATATTTT; cdr3_aa: CASSNLQGAPGNTIYF
v_call: TRBV7-8; d_call: NA; j_call: TRBJ1-2; clone_size: NA; cdr3_nt: TGTGCCAGCAGCTCCTCTTTAGGGGCAAACTATGGCTACACCTTC; cdr3_aa: CASSSSLGANYGYTF
v_call: TRBV12-5; d_call: NA; j_call: TRBJ2-2; clone_size: NA; cdr3_nt: TGTGCTAGTGGTTTGGTTATGGGGCTCGCGAACACCGGGGAGCTGTTTTTT; cdr3_aa: CASGLVMGLANTGELFF
v_call: TRBV2; d_call: NA; j_call: TRBJ1-6; clone_size: NA; cdr3_nt: TGTGCCAGCAGTGACACACGTCGGCAGGGTTCACCCCTCCACTTT; cdr3_aa: CASSDTRRQGSPLHF
v_call: TRBV5-1; d_call: NA; j_call: TRBJ2-1; clone_size: NA; cdr3_nt: TGCGCCAGCAGCTTGGAACCAAAGAGGGATCACAATGAGCAGTTCTTC; cdr3_aa: CASSLEPKRDHNEQFF
v_call: TRBV2; d_call: NA; j_call: TRBJ1-4; clone_size: NA; cdr3_nt: TGTGCCAGCAGCGGAGTAAAACTGTTTTTT; cdr3_aa: CASSGVKLFF
v_call: TRBV6-5; d_call: TRBD1; j_call: TRBJ1-5; clone_size: NA; cdr3_nt: TGTGCCAGCAGTTACTTGGACAGGGCGGATCAGCCCCAGCATTTT; cdr3_aa: CASSYLDRADQPQHF
v_call: TRBV2; d_call: TRBD1; j_call: TRBJ1-5; clone_size: NA; cdr3_nt: TGTGCCAGCAGTGACCAGGGGACAGGGGGCGGTCAGCCCCAGCATTTT; cdr3_aa: CASSDQGTGGGQPQHF
v_call: TRBV28; d_call: TRBD1; j_call: TRBJ1-6; clone_size: NA; cdr3_nt: TGTGCCAGCAGTCCAGACCAGGGGGCTCGCTTGGATTCACCCCTCCACTTT; cdr3_aa: CASSPDQGARLDSPLHF
v_call: TRBV12-5; d_call: NA; j_call: TRBJ2-3; clone_size: NA; cdr3_nt: TGTGCTAGTGGTTTGGCGGGGTACACAGATACGCAGTATTTT; cdr3_aa: CASGLAGYTDTQYF
v_call: TRBV28; d_call: NA; j_call: TRBJ2-3; clone_size: once; cdr3_nt: TGTGCCACCCTTACGCCAGGGGCGCGAGATACGCAGTATTTT; cdr3_aa: CATLTPGARDTQYF
v_call: TRBV7-2; d_call: TRBD2; j_call: TRBJ2-3; clone_size: NA; cdr3_nt: TGTGCCAGCAGCTTAAATAGACTAGCGGGAAGTTTCGTTACGCAGTATTTT; cdr3_aa: CASSLNRLAGSFVTQYF
v_call: TRBV6-5; d_call: NA; j_call: TRBJ2-6; clone_size: few; cdr3_nt: TGTGCCAGCAACTTAGCAGCCGGGGCCAACGTCCTGACTTTC; cdr3_aa: CASNLAAGANVLTF
v_call: TRBV29-1; d_call: NA; j_call: TRBJ2-5; clone_size: NA; cdr3_nt: TGCAGCGTTTACCGTCGGGAGCCCCAAGAGACCCAGTACTTC; cdr3_aa: CSVYRREPQETQYF
v_call: TRBV5-1; d_call: TRBD1; j_call: TRBJ1-1; clone_size: NA; cdr3_nt: TGCGCCAGCAGCTTGGCCGGGCTCCCAGGGGGAGCTTTCTTT; cdr3_aa: CASSLAGLPGGAFF
v_call: TRBV13; d_call: NA; j_call: TRBJ2-3; clone_size: NA; cdr3_nt: TGTGCCAGCAGCTTTACTAGAGTGAGGGCAGATACGCAGTATTTT; cdr3_aa: CASSFTRVRADTQYF
v_call: TRBV3-1/TRBV3-2; d_call: NA; j_call: TRBJ1-3; clone_size: NA; cdr3_nt: TGTGCCAGCAGCCAGCCTACAGGGTACGCTGGAAACACCATATATTTT; cdr3_aa: CASSQPTGYAGNTIYF
v_call: TRBV4-2; d_call: NA; j_call: TRBJ1-1; clone_size: NA; cdr3_nt: TGTGCCAGCAGCCATGAGTACTGGACAGACGCTGAAGCTTTCTTT; cdr3_aa: CASSHEYWTDAEAFF
v_call: TRBV27; d_call: TRBD1; j_call: TRBJ2-1; clone_size: NA; cdr3_nt: TGTGCCAGCAGTCTTTCCTCCGGGACAGAGTCCTACAATGAGCAGTTCTTC; cdr3_aa: CASSLSSGTESYNEQFF
v_call: TRBV28; d_call: NA; j_call: TRBJ2-7; clone_size: NA; cdr3_nt: TGTGCCAGCAGTACTAGGATGCGTTCCTACGAGCAGTACTTC; cdr3_aa: CASSTRMRSYEQYF
v_call: TRBV27; d_call: NA; j_call: TRBJ1-1; clone_size: NA; cdr3_nt: TGTGCCAGCAGTTCCGAGGTTCGGCGGACTGAAGCTTTCTTT; cdr3_aa: CASSSEVRRTEAFF
v_call: TRBV12-5; d_call: NA; j_call: TRBJ2-3; clone_size: NA; cdr3_nt: TGTGCTAGTGGTTCGGAGGATACGCAGTATTTT; cdr3_aa: CASGSEDTQYF
v_call: TRBV27; d_call: NA; j_call: TRBJ1-4; clone_size: many; cdr3_nt: TGTGCCAGCAGTCCTTCTCCACTAGCAACTAATGAAAAACTGTTTTTT; cdr3_aa: CASSPSPLATNEKLFF
v_call: TRBV18; d_call: NA; j_call: TRBJ2-4; clone_size: NA; cdr3_nt: TGTGCCAGCTCACCACCCGAGTGGGCCAAAAACATTCAGTACTTC; cdr3_aa: CASSPPEWAKNIQYF
v_call: TRBV27; d_call: TRBD1; j_call: TRBJ2-7; clone_size: NA; cdr3_nt: TGTGCCAGCAGTCTAGGACAGGGATGGGAGCAGTACTTC; cdr3_aa: CASSLGQGWEQYF
v_call: TRBV5-1; d_call: NA; j_call: TRBJ2-2; clone_size: NA; cdr3_nt: TGCGCCAGCAGCTTGAGGCCGGGGAACACCGGGGAGCTGTTTTTT; cdr3_aa: CASSLRPGNTGELFF
v_call: TRBV11-3; d_call: TRBD2; j_call: TRBJ2-1; clone_size: NA; cdr3_nt: TGTGCCAGCAGCCATACTAGCGGTTCCTACAATGAGCAGTTCTTC; cdr3_aa: CASSHTSGSYNEQFF
v_call: TRBV5-4; d_call: TRBD1; j_call: TRBJ2-1; clone_size: NA; cdr3_nt: TGTGCCAGCAGCTTGGGATGGGACAGGGGATCGAATGAGCAGTTCTTC; cdr3_aa: CASSLGWDRGSNEQFF